This passage covers 5 T cell receptor beta chains from one sample sequenced in a study of blood T cells in healthy people across ages. Next came a second PCR, run for about 6 to 12 cycles, which used a sample-barcoded 5' primer along with a J-beta primer mix. TCRdb fed the 5' RACE reads into MiXCR, producing one record per CDR3 protein. The sample records around 1,900,000 distinct CDR3 sequences, 30% to 40% being singletons. Sequencing was performed on blood. Source of these receptors: a human donor in good health.

This clonotype was detected only a few times. This chain connects TRBV29-1 to TRBJ2-1; the match to TRBD1 covers 11 bases. Germline V gives CDR1 SQVTM, CDR2 ANQGSEA. This CDR3 is 15 amino acids long. V was clipped by 4 bases and J by 6 bases; unmatched bases: 8. The CDR3: CSVGYGTGGVNEQFF. Written as DNA, the CDR3 is TGCAGCGTTGGATATGGGACAGGGGGAGTCAATGAGCAGTTCTTC.

This chain links TRBV7-9 with TRBJ1-1; D is perhaps TRBD1 (5 bases). CDR1 SEHNR and CDR2 FQNEAQ come from the germline V gene (reference sequence). This CDR3 has 16 amino acids. Trimming shortened V by 0 bases and J by 1 base, and 12 bases separated the two germline ends. CDR3 region: CASSLAAGDPNTEAFF. For the CDR3, the DNA is TGTGCCAGCAGCTTAGCGGCGGGGGATCCGAACACTGAAGCTTTCTTT.

This clonotype was recorded a few times. The chain recombines TRBV12-3 or TRBV12-4 with TRBJ1-5; a weak D match, TRBD1 (6 bases). The CDR3 has 20 residues. Trimming took off 8 bases at V and 5 bases at J, with 34 bases between the two ends. The CDR3 DNA is TGTGCCAGCCGAAGCCGTATCACCCGTGGGGCAGGGGAGTACGATCAGCCCCAGCATTTT. Encoded protein: CASRSRITRGAGEYDQPQHF.

The chain recombines TRBV20-1 with TRBJ2-7, with TRBD2 matching over 12 bases. CDR1 and CDR2 (germline): DFQATT, SNEGSKA (reference sequence). The CDR3 spans 16 residues. The ends lost 5 bases at V and 0 bases at J; junction bases unmatched: 8. The CDR3 nucleotides read TGCAGTGCTCTCCAACTAGCGGGGGGCAGCTCCTACGAGCAGTACTTC. This gives the protein CSALQLAGGSSYEQYF.

This chain connects TRBV7-2 to TRBJ1-2; 8 bases are shared with TRBD1. The germline V gene encodes CDR1 SGHTA and CDR2 FQGNSA. This CDR3 is built from 15 residues. The V and J ends lost 1 base and 8 bases, in that order; junction bases with no gene match: 9. The CDR3 loop reads CASSLETGVCEGYTF. CDR3 in DNA: TGTGCCAGCAGCTTAGAGACAGGGGTTTGTGAAGGCTACACCTTC.